This is a list of T cell receptor beta chains from one sample in a study of PD-1 blockade in classical Hodgkin lymphoma. Profiled with immunoSEQ multiplex PCR; TCRdb holds only in-frame clones, not every one. The sample records 30,000 to 35,000 clones, 90% being singletons. The sequences come from CD4+ T cells from blood, collected at baseline. These receptors were taken from a human donor with classical Hodgkin lymphoma. Each CDR3 is given with its conserved first and last residue. The D gene is left open where the match is weak. A row's size may be missing; if present it is once, few, many or a size class.

V gene	J gene	CDR3 length	clone size	D gene	CDR3 DNA	CDR3 protein
TRBV30	TRBJ2-3	15	once	-	TGTGCCTGGAACAAACGGGCAGGGGCCACAGATACGCAGTATTTT	CAWNKRAGATDTQYF
TRBV18	TRBJ2-7	15	-	-	TGTGCCAGCTCACAACCTAGACAGGGACTATACGAGCAGTACTTC	CASSQPRQGLYEQYF
TRBV30	TRBJ1-3	12	-	-	TGTGCCTGGAGTGAATCTGGAAACACCATATATTTT	CAWSESGNTIYF
TRBV27	TRBJ2-2	14	few	TRBD1	TGTGCCAGCAGAGGGACAGGCAGGGCCGGGGAGCTGTTTTTT	CASRGTGRAGELFF
TRBV7-9	TRBJ2-7	17	-	-	TGTGCCAGCAGCTTTGTTGTCGGTGCGGGACCTTCCTACGAGCAGTACTTC	CASSFVVGAGPSYEQYF
TRBV7-3	TRBJ1-4	15	-	-	TGTGCCAGCAGCTTCTCGGGCCCCTGGGGTGAAAAACTGTTTTTT	CASSFSGPWGEKLFF
TRBV5-1	TRBJ2-7	15	-	-	TGCGCCAGCAGCTTGAGTTACAGATTGTCTAACGAGCAGTACTTC	CASSLSYRLSNEQYF
TRBV18	TRBJ1-5	14	-	-	TGTGCCAGCTCACCGGACGGGAGCAATCAGCCCCAGCATTTT	CASSPDGSNQPQHF
TRBV12-5	TRBJ2-2	18	-	TRBD2	TGTGCTAGTGGTTTAGGGACTAGCGGGAGAGGGAACACCGGGGAGCTGTTTTTT	CASGLGTSGRGNTGELFF
TRBV27	TRBJ2-3	16	-	TRBD1	TGTGCCAGCAGTCGGGGAGGACAGGGCCGGTGGGATACGCAGTATTTT	CASSRGGQGRWDTQYF
TRBV27	TRBJ2-7	15	-	TRBD1	TGTGCCAGCAGTGATACCCGGCAGGGGGCCTACGAGCAGTACTTC	CASSDTRQGAYEQYF
TRBV5-1	TRBJ1-1	15	-	-	TGCGCCAGCAGCTCGGTACCGAGGGCGGCATCTGAAGCTTTCTTT	CASSSVPRAASEAFF
TRBV6-4	TRBJ2-6	17	-	-	TGTGCCAGCAGTCCGGGACTCTCTGCCTCTGGGGCCAACGTCCTGACTTTC	CASSPGLSASGANVLTF
TRBV29-1	TRBJ1-4	10	once	-	TGCAGCGTTCTTGACGAAAAACTGTTTTTT	CSVLDEKLFF
TRBV7-2	TRBJ2-4	11	once	-	TGTGCCAGCATTCTACAGGGGAGGGAGTACTTC	CASILQGREYF
TRBV30	TRBJ2-2	18	once	TRBD2	TGTGCCTGGAGCCTATGGCGGACTAGCGGGGGGGGGAGTAGGGAGCTGTTTTTT	CAWSLWRTSGGGSRELFF
TRBV7-4	TRBJ1-5	18	-	-	TGTGCCAGCAGCTTAGTCAACCGGGATGGAGGCTCGGATCAGCCCCAGCATTTT	CASSLVNRDGGSDQPQHF
TRBV7-2	TRBJ1-4	16	-	-	TGTGCCAGCAGCCCCCGGCCCCCACTCAGTAGAGAAAAACTGTTTTTT	CASSPRPPLSREKLFF
TRBV28	TRBJ2-1	16	-	TRBD2	TGTGCCAGCAGTTTAGCCGGGACTAGCGGGATCTATGAGCAGTTCTTC	CASSLAGTSGIYEQFF
TRBV27	TRBJ2-7	16	-	TRBD1	TGTGCCAGCGGAGGGTTTGGAGGGACAGGGTTCAACGAGCAGTACTTC	CASGGFGGTGFNEQYF
TRBV9	TRBJ1-3	16	-	-	TGTGCCAGCAGCGTAGCTCGTGGGGGGTCTGGAAACACCATATATTTT	CASSVARGGSGNTIYF
TRBV5-1	TRBJ2-1	12	-	TRBD2	TGCGCCAGCAGCTTGGAGGCCGGGAGGCCGTTCTTC	CASSLEAGRPFF
TRBV5-1	TRBJ1-2	18	-	-	TGCGCCAGCAGTTTCCCAACCGGGACGGAGGGTTTGGTTGGGGGCTACACCTTC	CASSFPTGTEGLVGGYTF
TRBV5-1	TRBJ2-7	12	-	-	TGCGCCAGCAGCTGGGAATCCTACGAGCAGTACTTC	CASSWESYEQYF
TRBV5-1	TRBJ2-7	13	few	TRBD1	TGCGCCAGCGGGACAGTCAATTCCTACGAGCAGTACTTC	CASGTVNSYEQYF
TRBV2	TRBJ2-1	13	-	-	TGTGCCAGCGTCAGGGGACGTTACAATGAGCAGTTCTTC	CASVRGRYNEQFF
TRBV7-2	TRBJ1-1	16	-	-	TGTGCCAGCAGCCGACCCAAGAACCGAGTGAACACTGAAGCTTTCTTT	CASSRPKNRVNTEAFF
TRBV28	TRBJ2-3	15	-	TRBD1	TGTGCCAGCAGTTTAAGGGGACAGTACACAGATACGCAGTATTTT	CASSLRGQYTDTQYF
TRBV19	TRBJ1-5	16	-	TRBD1	TGTGCCAGTAGTCTGAGACAGGGTAGGGGCAATCAGCCCCAGCATTTT	CASSLRQGRGNQPQHF
TRBV15	TRBJ2-7	16	once	-	TGTGCCACCAGCAGAGGTGTCGGGGGCGTCTCCTACGAGCAGTACTTC	CATSRGVGGVSYEQYF
TRBV5-1	TRBJ2-7	13	-	TRBD2	TGCGCCAGCAGCCTTGTCCCGGGGGGAGAGCAGTACTTC	CASSLVPGGEQYF
TRBV2	TRBJ1-2	13	-	-	TGTGCCAGCCCTACGGGGCGGGACTATGGCTACACCTTC	CASPTGRDYGYTF
TRBV5-6	TRBJ1-4	15	-	TRBD1	TGTGCCAGCAGAATGGAGGGACAGGCCCCGTGGGAACTGTTTTTT	CASRMEGQAPWELFF
TRBV27	TRBJ2-1	18	-	TRBD2	TGTGCCAGCAGTCCGCCTGCAACCGGGACTAGGGACTACAATGAGCAGTTCTTC	CASSPPATGTRDYNEQFF
TRBV5-1	TRBJ1-5	14	-	-	TGCGCCAGCAGCCTTGGGCCCCCCGATCAGCCCCAGCATTTT	CASSLGPPDQPQHF
TRBV6-5	TRBJ1-2	15	-	-	TGTGCCAGCAGGACGGGGTGGGCGGTCGGCTATGGCTACACCTTC	CASRTGWAVGYGYTF
TRBV2	TRBJ1-1	14	few	-	TGTGCCAGCAGTGATGACAACTTGAACACTGAAGCTTTCTTT	CASSDDNLNTEAFF
TRBV28	TRBJ2-4	14	-	-	TGTGCCAGCGGGCAGGGGATGGGGAAAAACATTCAGTACTTC	CASGQGMGKNIQYF
TRBV7-8	TRBJ2-7	17	-	TRBD2	TGTGCCAGCAGCTTATTTCATCGACTAGCGAGTTCCTACGAGCAGTACTTC	CASSLFHRLASSYEQYF
TRBV7-7	TRBJ2-5	15	once	TRBD2	TGTGCTAGCAGCTTAGGTCTCCTAGCGGGAGAGACCCAGTACTTC	CASSLGLLAGETQYF
TRBV5-1	TRBJ2-1	13	-	-	TGCGCCAGCAGCTTGATCAGGTACAATGAGCAGTTCTTC	CASSLIRYNEQFF
TRBV7-3	TRBJ1-5	14	few	-	TGTGCCAGCAGCTCCCCAGGGCGGGAACAGCCCCAGCATTTT	CASSSPGREQPQHF
TRBV5-1	TRBJ1-1	13	-	-	TGCGCCAGCAGCTCTCTCCAGGGCACTGAAGCTTTCTTT	CASSSLQGTEAFF
TRBV25-1	TRBJ2-7	14	-	-	TGTGCCAGCAGTGATACAGGGATTAACTACGAGCAGTACTTC	CASSDTGINYEQYF
TRBV6-6	TRBJ2-2	15	-	-	TGTGCCAGCAGTCCCAGTGGGGGCCCCTCCGGGGAGCTGTTTTTT	CASSPSGGPSGELFF
TRBV11-2	TRBJ2-2	12	few	-	TGTGCCAGCAGTTTTGTCACCGGGGAGCTGTTTTTT	CASSFVTGELFF
TRBV5-1	TRBJ2-7	15	-	TRBD2	TGCGCCAGCAGCTTGGGTGCTAGCGGGACGAACGAGCAGTACTTC	CASSLGASGTNEQYF
TRBV6-4	TRBJ1-1	19	-	-	TGTGCCAGCAGCTCCACCCGCCGCTTTTTGTCCCCTCAGGAGGGTGAAGCTTTCTTT	CASSSTRRFLSPQEGEAFF
TRBV15	TRBJ1-4	15	-	-	TGTGCCACCAGCAGAGTGGCAGGGAGTAATGAAAAACTGTTTTTT	CATSRVAGSNEKLFF
TRBV7-8	TRBJ1-2	14	few	TRBD1	TGTGCCAGCAGCTTAGTTCTTACAGGGGGCGGCTACACCTTC	CASSLVLTGGGYTF
TRBV9	TRBJ2-7	14	-	-	TGTGCCAGCAGCGTAGCAGCGGCTAGCTACGAGCAGTACTTC	CASSVAAASYEQYF
TRBV5-1	TRBJ2-7	14	few	TRBD1	TGCGCCAGCAGCGTCGGACAGGGGGGAAACGAGCAGTACTTC	CASSVGQGGNEQYF
TRBV5-1	TRBJ2-7	14	-	-	TGCGCCAGCAGCCTTACTGGGGGAGACTACGAGCAGTACTTC	CASSLTGGDYEQYF
TRBV25-1	TRBJ1-1	15	once	-	TGTGCCAGCAGTGAATTTAGGGGGAGTAGCACTGAAGCTTTCTTT	CASSEFRGSSTEAFF
TRBV15	TRBJ1-1	12	-	-	TGTGCCACCAGTCTAGCGGACACTGAAGCTTTCTTT	CATSLADTEAFF
TRBV7-4	TRBJ2-7	17	-	TRBD2	TGTGCCAGCAGCTGGGTGGCGGGACTAGCGGGTTACTACGAGCAGTACTTC	CASSWVAGLAGYYEQYF
TRBV18	TRBJ1-2	14	-	TRBD1	TGTGCCAGCTCACCGCTAACAGGGGCTGAAGGCTACACCTTC	CASSPLTGAEGYTF
TRBV11-2	TRBJ2-1	15	-	TRBD2	TGTGCCAGCAGCTTAATACAGGGACTAGCCAATGAGCAGTTCTTC	CASSLIQGLANEQFF